This passage covers 20 T cell receptor beta chains from one sample sequenced in a study of shared clonotypes between healthy human individuals. Clones were sequenced by immunoSEQ multiplex PCR, and TCRdb holds only the in-frame ones, with some missing. The sample records hundreds of thousands of clones, roughly four fifths being singletons. Sequencing was performed on PBMCs. The receptors come from a middle-aged woman in good health. Some clones in this sample may be carry-over from other donors' samples.

The chain recombines TRBV6-5 with TRBJ1-5, with D possibly matching TRBD1 (6 bases). CDR3 length: 15 residues. V shed 2 bases and J shed 4 bases, with 12 bases lying between them. Germline V gives CDR1 MNHEY, CDR2 SVGAGI. CDR3 DNA sequence: TGTGCCAGCAGTTACGCCGCTCAGGGGAATCAGCCCCAGCATTTT. This codes for CASSYAAQGNQPQHF.

As concerns this clone: A read error may explain this, as a much larger clone is one base away. This sequence joins TRBV7-3 and TRBJ2-3; 10 bases map to TRBD2. Germline-derived CDR1 and CDR2 are SGHTA and FQGTGA. The junction had 5 bases not matched to a gene; V was cut back by 5 bases and J by 3 bases. This CDR3 region has 15 residues. The CDR3 protein is CASSASGSKTDTQYF. In nucleotides, the CDR3 is TGTGCCAGCAGCGCTAGCGGGAGTAAGACAGATACGCAGTATTTT.

As for this clone: The sample contains more than one DNA sequence encoding this CDR3. The chain joins TRBV5-1 to TRBJ2-7; D gene unclear. V was cut by 2 bases and J by 3 bases, with 6 bases left in between. The CDR3 is 12 amino acids. Germline CDR1 SGHRS, CDR2 YFSETQ. CDR3 in amino acids: CASSLGVYEQYF. CDR3 sequence (DNA): TGCGCCAGCAGCTTAGGCGTCTACGAGCAGTACTTC.

J is TRBJ2-1 and V is TRBV30, with 7 bases matching TRBD2. This CDR3 is built from 13 residues. The J segment lost 6 bases and the V segment lost 5 bases, leaving 7 bases of the junction unmatched. The germline gives CDR1 GTSNPN, CDR2 SVGIG (reference sequence). CDR3 protein: CAWGRERANEQFF. The DNA for the CDR3 is TGTGCCTGGGGGCGGGAGAGGGCCAATGAGCAGTTCTTC.

The chain recombines TRBV28 with TRBJ1-1; D ambiguous. The V end lost 10 bases, the J end lost 0 bases, and 9 bases lay between the germline ends. CDR3 length: 12 residues. CDR1 is MDHEN, CDR2 SYDVKM, per germline. CDR3 loop: CATFGMNTEAFF. The CDR3 coding sequence is TGTGCCACCTTCGGTATGAACACTGAAGCTTTCTTT. Using reference TRBV28 and TRBJ1-1 for the parts outside the CDR3, the full variable domain is DVKVTQSSRYLVKRTGEKVFLECVQDMDHENMFWYRQDPGLGLRLIYFSYDVKMKEKGDIPEGYSVSREKKERFSLILESASTNQTSMYLCATFGMNTEAFFGQGTRLTVV.

This clone has a single count. V and J are TRBV6-5 and TRBJ1-6, with TRBD1 matching over 7 bases. The J segment lost 5 bases and the V segment lost 5 bases, leaving 6 bases of the junction unmatched. The CDR3 runs 15 residues. Germline CDR1 and CDR2: MNHEY and SVGAGI. CDR3 protein: CASSLTGTDNSPLHF. The CDR3 nucleotides are TGTGCCAGCAGTCTGACCGGGACAGATAATTCACCCCTCCACTTT.

The V call is TRBV19, the J call TRBJ2-1; TRBD2 matches 9 bases. The V gene's germline CDR1 is LNHDA and CDR2 SQIVND (reference sequence). The CDR3 spans 14 residues. Trimming removed 7 bases from V and 3 bases from J; junction bases left unmatched: 4. The CDR3 sequence: CASKVAGVYNEQFF. The CDR3 nucleotides read TGTGCCAGTAAGGTAGCGGGGGTCTACAATGAGCAGTTCTTC.

The J gene is TRBJ2-1, the V gene TRBV28; 8 bases fit TRBD2. After removal of 3 bases from V and 0 bases from J, the junction contained 4 bases not matched to a gene. Germline V gene sequence: CDR1 MDHEN, CDR2 SYDVKM. This CDR3 is 16 amino acids long. The CDR3 coding sequence is TGTGCCAGCAGTTTCCACAGCGGGAGCTCCTACAATGAGCAGTTCTTC. Amino acid sequence: CASSFHSGSSYNEQFF. Using reference TRBV28 and TRBJ2-1 for the parts outside the CDR3, the full variable domain is DVKVTQSSRYLVKRTGEKVFLECVQDMDHENMFWYRQDPGLGLRLIYFSYDVKMKEKGDIPEGYSVSREKKERFSLILESASTNQTSMYLCASSFHSGSSYNEQFFGPGTRLTVL.

V usage is TRBV18 and J usage is TRBJ2-7; D is possibly TRBD1 or TRBD2 (5 bases each). The V end was cut by 4 bases, the J end by 6 bases, with 10 bases between. The CDR3 totals 12 residues. The germline gives CDR1 KGHSH, CDR2 LQKENI. Here the CDR3 reads CASSLGEGEQYF. Here the CDR3 DNA reads TGTGCCAGCTCACTGGGGGAAGGCGAGCAGTACTTC.

This clone was observed a single time. The V call is TRBV5-5, the J call TRBJ1-2, with D possibly matching TRBD1 (6 bases). The CDR3 extends over 14 amino acids. CDR1 is SGHKS and CDR2 is YYEKEE in the germline V gene (reference sequence). V lost 4 bases to trimming and J lost 3 bases, with 13 bases between them. This CDR3 reads CASSPVWTDYGYTF. Written as DNA, the CDR3 is TGTGCCAGCAGCCCCGTCTGGACAGACTATGGCTACACCTTC. Complete variable domain (other parts from reference TRBV5-5 and TRBJ1-2): DAGVTQSPTHLIKTRGQQVTLRCSPISGHKSVSWYQQVLGQGPQFIFQYYEKEERGRGNFPDRFSARQFPNYSSELNVNALLLGDSALYLCASSPVWTDYGYTFGSGTRLTVV.

J is TRBJ2-1 and V is TRBV5-5; no clear D. The CDR3 extends over 17 amino acids. Germline loops: CDR1 SGHKS, CDR2 YYEKEE (reference sequence). V was cut by 4 bases and J by 3 bases, with 20 bases left in between. The CDR3 sequence: CASSPRPGDTVYNEQFF. The CDR3 coding sequence is TGTGCCAGCAGCCCGAGACCTGGAGACACGGTCTACAATGAGCAGTTCTTC.

The rearrangement joins TRBV28 to TRBJ2-7; 7 bases are shared with TRBD2. The CDR3 contains 17 residues. V shed 5 bases, J shed 2 bases, and the junction held 15 bases outside the gene matches. Germline V gene data show CDR1 as MDHEN and CDR2 as SYDVKM. CDR3 DNA: TGTGCCAGCAGTCGAACCTCGGGAGCGGGACCCGCCTACGAGCAGTACTTC. This gives the protein CASSRTSGAGPAYEQYF.

The chain links TRBV30 to TRBJ1-1; no reliable D call. Germline V gene data show CDR1 as GTSNPN and CDR2 as SVGIG (reference sequence). The CDR3 covers 14 residues. Deletions cut 3 bases from V and 1 base from J, with 12 bases between. This CDR3 is CAWSTGVGNTEAFF. The DNA of the CDR3 is TGTGCCTGGAGCACGGGAGTAGGGAACACTGAAGCTTTCTTT.

The rearrangement uses TRBV15 and TRBJ2-7; 7 bases are a match to TRBD2. Trimming removed 1 base from V and 0 bases from J; junction bases left unmatched: 6. The CDR3 consists of 16 residues. CDR1 is LNHNV and CDR2 is YYDKDF in the germline V gene (reference sequence). The CDR3 reads CATSRGGGSPSYEQYF. The DNA for the CDR3 is TGTGCCACCAGCAGAGGCGGCGGGAGCCCCTCCTACGAGCAGTACTTC. Full variable domain (missing parts from reference TRBV15 and TRBJ2-7): DAMVIQNPRYQVTQFGKPVTLSCSQTLNHNVMYWYQQKSSQAPKLLFHYYDKDFNNEADTPDNFQSRRPNTSFCFLDIRSPGLGDTAMYLCATSRGGGSPSYEQYFGPGTRLTVT.

This chain connects TRBV5-6 to TRBJ2-5, with D possibly being TRBD2 (6 bases). Trimming left V 0 bases short and J 3 bases short, with 12 bases between. Germline V gives CDR1 SGHDT, CDR2 YYEEEE. The CDR3 is 15 residues long. In DNA, the CDR3 is TGTGCCAGCAGCTTGGCGGGGGATGTCAAAGAGACCCAGTACTTC. It encodes CASSLAGDVKETQYF.

CDR3 loop: CASSPRNPLHEQYF. CDR3 nucleotides: TGTGCCAGCAGCCCTCGGAATCCCCTACACGAGCAGTACTTC. V gene TRBV28 combines with J gene TRBJ2-7; D gene unclear. This CDR3 spans 14 amino acids. Germline values: CDR1 MDHEN, CDR2 SYDVKM. Trimming removed 6 bases at V and 5 bases at J, with 17 bases between.

The rearrangement joins TRBV7-2 to TRBJ2-5; TRBD2 might be the D (6 bases). This CDR3 comprises 17 residues. The V gene's germline CDR1 is SGHTA and CDR2 FQGNSA. V lost 1 base and J lost 4, with 19 bases in between. The CDR3 loop reads CASSLVVGTSSGETQYF. In DNA, the CDR3 is TGTGCCAGCAGCTTAGTAGTTGGGACTTCGAGCGGAGAGACCCAGTACTTC.

Concerning this clone: Other nucleotide sequences from this sample produce the same CDR3. The chain is built from TRBV9 and TRBJ2-1; 9 nucleotides line up with TRBD2. Germline trimming cut 3 bases from V and 3 bases from J; bases unmatched to any gene: 4. This CDR3 has 15 amino acids. The germline gives CDR1 SGDLS, CDR2 YYNGEE. The CDR3 region is CASSAGTSNYNEQFF. For the CDR3, the DNA is TGTGCCAGCAGCGCCGGGACTAGCAACTACAATGAGCAGTTCTTC.

This clone has more than one count but fewer than ten. This chain joins TRBV15 and TRBJ1-1; D possibly corresponds to TRBD1 (6 bases). The CDR3 runs 12 residues. Trimming shortened V by 0 bases and J by 9 bases, and 8 bases separated the two germline ends. CDR1 is LNHNV, CDR2 YYDKDF, per germline (reference sequence). CDR3 region: CATSRDGDKAFF. As DNA, the CDR3 is TGTGCCACCAGCAGAGATGGGGACAAAGCTTTCTTT.

The J gene is TRBJ2-2, the V gene TRBV27; D not certain. Trimming removed 5 bases from V and 0 bases from J, with 13 bases in between. CDR1 and CDR2 from the germline V gene are MNHEY and SMNVEV (reference sequence). The CDR3 consists of 16 residues. In nucleotides, the CDR3 is TGTGCCAGCAGTACCCTAGTTAGGGCGAACACCGGGGAGCTGTTTTTT. Encoded protein: CASSTLVRANTGELFF.